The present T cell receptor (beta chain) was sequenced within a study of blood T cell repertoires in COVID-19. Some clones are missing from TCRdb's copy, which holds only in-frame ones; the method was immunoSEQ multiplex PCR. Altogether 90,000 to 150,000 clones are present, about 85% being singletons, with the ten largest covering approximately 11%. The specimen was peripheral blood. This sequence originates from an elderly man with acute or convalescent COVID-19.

The CDR3 DNA sequence: TGTGCCAGCAGGGGCGACAGCTATGGCTACACCTTC. It yields the protein CASRGDSYGYTF. The chain joins TRBV12-3 or TRBV12-4 to TRBJ1-2, with D possibly matching TRBD1 (5 bases). This CDR3 is 12 amino acids long. V shed 6 bases and J shed 4 bases, with 9 bases lying between them.